This T cell receptor beta chain was recorded in a study of CD8+CD57+ T cells in acquired aplastic anemia. Background on the study: Sorted CD4+ and CD8+ cell DNA averaged about 3.5 ug.

Germline assignment: CDR1 LNHDA and CDR2 SQIVND (reference sequence). V lost 5 bases to trimming and J lost 4 bases, with 14 bases between them. CDR3 size: 14 residues. Genomic DNA provided the template from which TCR beta VDJ and CDR3 profiles were obtained. Each CDR3 protein gets one entry after TCRdb re-called the reads with MiXCR. The repertoire consists of around 200,000 distinct CDR3 sequences, with around 63% occurring once and the leading ten covering 42%. The patients chosen for sequencing had shown expansion of CD8+CD57+ cells (detected by flow cytometry). In this sample, this clonotype turned up many times.

Sequenced: sorted CD4+, CD8+, or CD8+CD57+ T cells (not recorded which) from PBMCs. This TCR came from a human donor with aplastic anemia. V gene TRBV19 combines with J gene TRBJ1-2; D not resolved. CDR3 nucleotides: TGTGCCAGTAGTGTGGCAGGAGCTTTCTATGGCTACACCTTC. Residues: CASSVAGAFYGYTF.